This record looks at one T cell receptor beta chain sequence and its context. Its antigen is not identified. Data came from immunoSEQ multiplex PCR; TCRdb stores just in-frame clones and leaves some out. Here the sample spans 200,000 to 250,000 clones, roughly 94% being singletons. This entry comes from a study of T cell responses to AZD1222 COVID-19 vaccine. Study-level findings and limits: Seropositive AZD1222 recipients at baseline numbered only six or seven. Of spike-specific TCRs, nearly half reportedly target regions left unmutated in variants. Possibly, clonal diversity was underestimated; donors were largely white British and included more females.

This CDR3 comprises 15 residues. Trimming took 3 bases from V and 2 from J, leaving 13 bases between them. The V gene's germline CDR1 is MNHEY and CDR2 SMNVEV (reference sequence). The sample consisted of peripheral blood, taken 28 days after the second dose of the MenACWY control vaccine. This chain uses TRBV27 with TRBJ2-5; D remains unclear. This sequence originates from an adult who received the MenACWY meningococcal vaccine as a control. The CDR3 nucleotides are TGTGCCAGCAGTTTGATGTCGGCAGGACAAGAGACCCAGTACTTC. Translating it yields CASSLMSAGQETQYF.